The entry below gives a single T cell receptor (beta chain) sequence along with its context. Its antigen is still unknown. These data are taken from a study of T cell repertoires in cytomegalovirus infection. On the study more broadly: Indicated by public TCR beta signatures were CMV infection and matching HLA type.

Study-wide results and caveats: In two of eight donors, the top clonotype was HLA-C-restricted CMV-specific. Of the TCR beta families, the public ones yielded a cumulative frequency that identified carriers of CMV plus the relevant HLA.

This CDR3 has 13 amino acids. The V and J ends lost 4 bases and 4 bases, in that order; junction bases with no gene match: 4. The germline V gene has CDR1 SQVTM and CDR2 ANQGSEA. Each CDR3 protein gets one entry after TCRdb re-called the reads with MiXCR. The sample has about 740,000 distinct CDR3 sequences, approximately 40% seen once. The sequence came from a human donor in good health (CMV status not recorded). Some clones in this sample may be carry-over from other donors' samples. The sample was PBMCs. This chain connects TRBV29-1 to TRBJ2-7; 10 positions agree with TRBD1. CDR3 in amino acids: CSVGDRGEYEQYF. The CDR3 DNA reads as TGCAGCGTTGGGGACAGGGGTGAATACGAGCAGTACTTC.